The 24 T cell receptor beta chains presented below share a single source sample, sequenced in a study of CD8 T cells in ankylosing spondylitis. MiXCR, applied by TCRdb to the 5' RACE reads, yields one record per CDR3 protein. The sample includes 250,000 or so distinct CDR3 sequences, 15% to 20% of them seen just once. Sequenced: blood, either unsorted or a sorted T cell fraction (not recorded which). The receptors were gathered from a male donor with ankylosing spondylitis or in good health (not recorded which).

In this sample, this clonotype turned up a few times. The V gene is TRBV27, the J gene TRBJ1-5; TRBD1 matches at 8 bases. CDR3 length: 14 residues. Germline-derived CDR1 and CDR2 are MNHEY and SMNVEV (reference sequence). V shed 2 bases and J 6 bases; nucleotides not matched to a gene: 3. CDR3 protein: CASSLAGGSQPQHF. In nucleotides, the CDR3 is TGTGCCAGCAGTTTAGCAGGGGGCAGTCAGCCCCAGCATTTT.

The gene calls are TRBV5-4 and TRBJ1-2, with TRBD1 as a possible D gene (5 bases). V was shortened by 4 bases and J by 4 bases, with 14 bases between the two germline ends. CDR3 length: 14 amino acids. Germline loops: CDR1 SGHNT, CDR2 YYREEE (reference sequence). CDR3 nucleotide sequence: TGTGCCAGCAGCACTTATTCAGGGAGCTATGGCTACACCTTC. It codes for CASSTYSGSYGYTF.

This clonotype came up a few times. The rearrangement joins TRBV5-1 to TRBJ2-7, with D possibly being TRBD1 (6 bases). V lost 7 bases and J lost 6, with 23 bases in between. Germline CDR1 and CDR2: SGHRS and YFSETQ. The CDR3 has 15 amino acids. The CDR3 DNA sequence: TGCGCCAGCTGGGATGGACAGACCCTAATCTCCGAGCAGTACTTC. Translated, it gives CASWDGQTLISEQYF.

The chain links TRBV7-9 to TRBJ1-6; a weak D match, TRBD1 (6 bases). V gave up 1 base and J gave up 8 bases, with 12 bases separating them. Germline V gene sequence: CDR1 SEHNR, CDR2 FQNEAQ (reference sequence). The CDR3 sequence is 15 residues long. The CDR3 DNA reads TGTGCCAGCAGCTTAGGGGACACAGGCGATTCACCCCTCCACTTT. It specifies CASSLGDTGDSPLHF.

This clonotype was counted many times. The chain couples TRBV5-5 to TRBJ2-2; 7 bases fit TRBD2. The CDR3 sequence is 12 residues long. Per germline, CDR1 SGHKS and CDR2 YYEKEE (reference sequence). Trimming cost V 4 bases and J 6 bases; bases outside gene matches: 0. CDR3 coding DNA: TGTGCCAGCAGCGCGGGGGCCGGGGAGCTGTTTTTT. Translating gives CASSAGAGELFF.

The sample holds a few counts of this clonotype. CDR3 DNA sequence: TGTGCCAGCAGACCCAGGGAGTCCGACATTCAGTACTTC. It codes for CASRPRESDIQYF. V and J are TRBV27 and TRBJ2-4; D tentatively fits TRBD1 or TRBD2 (5 bases each). The CDR3 is 13 amino acids. V shed 6 bases and J shed 8 bases, with 14 bases lying between them. Per germline, CDR1 MNHEY and CDR2 SMNVEV (reference sequence).

This clonotype was counted ten times or more. V usage is TRBV29-1 and J usage is TRBJ2-2; D unresolved. Per the germline V gene, CDR1 is SQVTM and CDR2 is ANQGSEA. The V end was cut by 4 bases, the J end by 4 bases, with 7 bases between. The CDR3 has 12 amino acids. CDR3 residues: CSVVWGTGELFF. In nucleotides, the CDR3 is TGCAGCGTTGTTTGGGGCACCGGGGAGCTGTTTTTT.

The chain employs TRBV5-1 and TRBJ2-1; 8 nucleotides line up with TRBD2. Germline V CDR1 and CDR2: SGHRS, YFSETQ. V lost 6 bases to trimming and J lost 8 bases; unmatched junction nucleotides: 7. The CDR3 runs to 13 residues. The CDR3 nucleotides are TGCGCCAGCATGTTGAGCGGGAGCTATGAGCAGTTCTTC. It translates to CASMLSGSYEQFF.

The rearrangement joins TRBV4-1 to TRBJ2-2, with D tentatively TRBD2 (5 bases). This CDR3 spans 17 amino acids. Trimming cost V 1 base and J 6 bases, with 18 bases left between them. Germline CDR1 is MGHRA and CDR2 is YSYEKL. CDR3 in DNA: TGCGCCAGCAGCCAAGGTTCCGGGGTTCTTAGTGCCGGGGAGCTGTTTTTT. Residues: CASSQGSGVLSAGELFF.

V and J are TRBV20-1 and TRBJ2-7; D might be TRBD2 (5 bases). CDR1 and CDR2 from the germline V gene are DFQATT and SNEGSKA (reference sequence). V was trimmed by 6 bases and J by 0 bases, leaving 12 bases between them. The CDR3 consists of 13 residues. In nucleotides, the CDR3 is TGCAGTGCCAGTCGGGGTTCCTCCTACGAGCAGTACTTC. This translates into CSASRGSSYEQYF.

V gene TRBV4-3 combines with J gene TRBJ1-4; D is uncertain. This CDR3 comprises 14 residues. Per germline, CDR1 LGHNA and CDR2 YSLEER. The ends were cut back, 5 bases at V and 7 bases at J, with 14 bases in the middle. In nucleotides, the CDR3 is TGCGCCAGCAGCGGAGACGGCGAGGGTGAAAAACTGTTTTTT. It yields the protein CASSGDGEGEKLFF.

About this clonotype: A much bigger clone sits one base away, suggesting this may be a read error. The chain combines TRBV5-6 with TRBJ2-1; maybe TRBD2 (5 bases). V lost 0 bases, J lost 14 bases, and 21 bases lay in between. Germline assignment: CDR1 SGHDT and CDR2 YYEEEE. The CDR3 is made up of 15 amino acids. CDR3 amino acids: CASSLEALNIEEEFF. The CDR3 DNA is TGTGCCAGCAGCTTGGAGGCGCTCAATATAGAGGAGGAGTTCTTC.

The V and J genes are TRBV12-3 or TRBV12-4 and TRBJ2-1; 7 bases agree with TRBD2. The CDR3 loop spans 17 amino acids. V was pared by 4 bases and J by 7 bases, with 16 bases of the junction left unmatched. CDR3 amino acids: CASSSPASGVKGNEQFF. The CDR3 coding sequence is TGTGCCAGCAGTTCCCCAGCTAGCGGAGTAAAAGGGAATGAGCAGTTCTTC.

This clonotype appeared a few times. The chain couples TRBV10-3 to TRBJ2-1; D is ambiguous. CDR1 and CDR2 from the germline V gene are ENHRY and SYGVKD. V was pared by 8 bases and J by 6 bases, with 11 bases between. The CDR3 has 12 amino acids. In DNA, the CDR3 is TGTGCCATCGGGGAAGCCCTCAATGAGCAGTTCTTC. It encodes CAIGEALNEQFF.

The chain employs TRBV29-1 and TRBJ2-7; D gene unclear. V lost 8 bases to trimming and J lost 3 bases, with 14 bases between them. The CDR3 totals 12 residues. Germline assignment: CDR1 SQVTM and CDR2 ANQGSEA. The CDR3 DNA reads as TGCAGCTACCCCTTTTTGAACTACGAGCAGTACTTC. Translated, it gives CSYPFLNYEQYF.

The gene calls are TRBV5-1 and TRBJ2-7; no clear D gene. CDR3 length equals 14 residues. Trimming removed 0 bases at V and 3 bases at J, with 10 bases between. Germline-derived CDR1 and CDR2 are SGHRS and YFSETQ. The CDR3 spells CASSLAPLNYEQYF. As DNA, the CDR3 is TGCGCCAGCAGCTTGGCCCCCCTAAACTACGAGCAGTACTTC.

The chain recombines TRBV12-3 or TRBV12-4 with TRBJ2-1; no clear D gene. Trimming removed 3 bases at V and 0 bases at J, with 9 bases between. The CDR3 contains 15 residues. The CDR3 DNA reads TGTGCCAGCAGTTTTGGTCGGGCCTCCTACAATGAGCAGTTCTTC. Translation gives CASSFGRASYNEQFF.

Here the CDR3 DNA reads TGTGCCAGCAGTTGGCTTGGAGCCGGGTCATCCATCGCCGGGGAGCTGTTTTTT. Protein: CASSWLGAGSSIAGELFF. V usage is TRBV6-5 and J usage is TRBJ2-2; D is ambiguous. V gave up 4 bases and J gave up 6 bases, with 24 bases separating them. CDR3 length: 18 amino acids. CDR1 is MNHEY, CDR2 SVGAGI, per germline.

Concerning this clonotype: One junction end disagrees with the germline gene, perhaps due to a read error. The CDR3, as DNA: TGTGCCAGCACGACAGGGGTAAATGCGCAGTTCTTC. Encoded protein: CASTTGVNAQFF. J is TRBJ2-1 and V is TRBV7-9; TRBD1 matches 8 bases. Germline V gene sequence: CDR1 SEHNR, CDR2 FQNEAQ (reference sequence). There are 12 residues in the CDR3.

The chain carries TRBV6-2 or TRBV6-3 and TRBJ2-7; D tentatively fits TRBD1 or TRBD2 (5 bases each). V was trimmed by 5 bases and J by 7 bases, leaving 15 bases between them. Germline CDR1 MNHEY, CDR2 SVGEGT. The CDR3 has 13 residues. The CDR3 here is CASSPGALIEQYF. For the CDR3, the DNA is TGTGCCAGCAGTCCCGGGGCACTCATAGAGCAGTACTTC.

In its sample, this clonotype was seen a few times. The CDR3 DNA follows: TGTGCCAGTACACATGGCAAGTATGGCTACACCTTC. Protein: CASTHGKYGYTF. The chain combines TRBV6-6 with TRBJ1-2; the D is unclear. V shed 9 bases and J shed 5 bases, with 13 bases lying between them. CDR1 and CDR2 from the germline V gene are MNHNY and SVGAGI (reference sequence). There are 12 residues in the CDR3.

The rearrangement uses TRBV29-1 and TRBJ2-1; TRBD2 is a possible D gene (5 bases). Germline-derived CDR1 and CDR2 are SQVTM and ANQGSEA. V was shortened by 1 base and J by 6 bases, with 13 bases between the two germline ends. CDR3 length: 14 amino acids. This CDR3 is CSVEAGFLLNEQFF. In DNA, the CDR3 is TGCAGCGTTGAAGCGGGGTTTCTTCTCAATGAGCAGTTCTTC.

This clonotype was recorded a few times. This chain links TRBV7-2 with TRBJ2-2; D uncertain. CDR1 SGHTA and CDR2 FQGNSA come from the germline V gene. Trimming removed 3 bases from V and 6 bases from J, with 11 bases in between. This CDR3 region has 14 residues. In nucleotides, the CDR3 is TGTGCCAGCAGCTTGGTACCTACACCCGGGGAGCTGTTTTTT. It specifies CASSLVPTPGELFF.

A few counts support this clonotype. V is TRBV25-1 and J is TRBJ2-7, with TRBD1 identical over 7 bases. With 6 bases clipped from V and 0 bases from J, the junction kept 5 bases outside the gene matches. Germline V gene sequence: CDR1 MGHDK, CDR2 SYGVNS. The CDR3 is 14 residues long. CDR3 bases: TGTGCCAGCAGCAGAAGGGACAGCTCCTACGAGCAGTACTTC. Translated, it gives CASSRRDSSYEQYF.